This TCR beta chain is drawn from a study of Ad26.COV2.S vaccination and SARS-CoV-2 variants. Study-level background: A COV1001 Ad26.COV2.S trial-arm participant provided the sample. Recipients of Ad26.COV2.S got it intramuscularly, once or twice 56 days apart.

Findings of the study overall: It was found that vaccine and placebo recipients had similar non-spike TCR breadth.

With regard to this clone: The antigen is not known.

Specified treatment: roughly 20 received Ad26.COV2.S at low or high dose, single or two shots; several received placebo; per-sample allocation not given. Specimens were obtained on day 63 following the first vaccine or placebo injection. What was given as vaccine was an Ad26 vector encoding Wuhan-strain SARS-CoV-2 spike. Using immunoSEQ multiplex PCR, the repertoire was profiled, and TCRdb retains in-frame clones only, with some absent. The sample lists about 440,000 clones, 87% occurring once. The CDR3 covers 13 residues. The V gene lost 2 bases and the J gene lost 7 bases, with 9 bases spanning the gap. Germline values: CDR1 LGHDT, CDR2 YNNKEL (reference sequence).

The source is a person between 18 and 65 years old who received the Ad26.COV2.S COVID-19 vaccine or a placebo. The sequencing here drew on peripheral blood, taken in a trial of Ad26.COV2.S vaccine versus placebo. This chain links TRBV3-1 (or the pseudogene TRBV3-2) with TRBJ2-1, with no clear D. The CDR3 nucleotides read TGTGCCAGCAGCCAATTTAGCAGGAATGAGCAGTTCTTC. Protein: CASSQFSRNEQFF.